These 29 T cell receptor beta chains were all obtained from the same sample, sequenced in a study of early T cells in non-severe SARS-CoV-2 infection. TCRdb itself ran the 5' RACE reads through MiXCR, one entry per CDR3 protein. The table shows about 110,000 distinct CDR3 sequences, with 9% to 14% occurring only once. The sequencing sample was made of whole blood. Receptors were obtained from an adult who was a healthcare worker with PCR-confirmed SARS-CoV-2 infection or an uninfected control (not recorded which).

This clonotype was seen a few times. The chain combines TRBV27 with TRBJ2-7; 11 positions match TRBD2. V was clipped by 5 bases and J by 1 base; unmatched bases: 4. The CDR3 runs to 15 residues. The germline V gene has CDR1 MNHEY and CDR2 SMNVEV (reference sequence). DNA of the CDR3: TGTGCCAGCAGTCATGGGACTAGCGGATCCTACGAGCAGTACTTC. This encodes CASSHGTSGSYEQYF.

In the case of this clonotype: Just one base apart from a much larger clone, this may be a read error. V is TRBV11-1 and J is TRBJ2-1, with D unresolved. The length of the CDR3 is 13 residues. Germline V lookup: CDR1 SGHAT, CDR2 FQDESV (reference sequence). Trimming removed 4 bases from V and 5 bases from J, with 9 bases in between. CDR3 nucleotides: TGTGCCAGCAGCTGGGGATCAGACAATGAGCAGTTCTTC. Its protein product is CASSWGSDNEQFF.

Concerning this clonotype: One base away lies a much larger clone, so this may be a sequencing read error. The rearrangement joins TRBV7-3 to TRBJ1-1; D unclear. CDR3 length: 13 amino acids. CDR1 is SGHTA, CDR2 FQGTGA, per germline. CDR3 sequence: CVSSSDGDTEAFF. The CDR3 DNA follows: TGTGTCAGCAGCTCGGACGGGGACACTGAAGCTTTCTTT.

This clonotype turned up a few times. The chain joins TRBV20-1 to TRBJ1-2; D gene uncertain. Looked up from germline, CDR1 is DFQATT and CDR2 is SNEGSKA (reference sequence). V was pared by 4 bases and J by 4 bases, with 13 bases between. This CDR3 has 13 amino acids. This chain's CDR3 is CSATSQDRYGYTF. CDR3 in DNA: TGCAGTGCTACCAGCCAGGACCGCTATGGCTACACCTTC.

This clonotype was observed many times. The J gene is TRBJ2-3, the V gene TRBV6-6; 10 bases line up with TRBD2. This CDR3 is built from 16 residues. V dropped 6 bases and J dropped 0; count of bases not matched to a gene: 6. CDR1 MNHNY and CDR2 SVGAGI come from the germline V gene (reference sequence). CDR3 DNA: TGTGCCAGCAGAGCCCCTAGCGGGGGAAGCACAGATACGCAGTATTTT. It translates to CASRAPSGGSTDTQYF.

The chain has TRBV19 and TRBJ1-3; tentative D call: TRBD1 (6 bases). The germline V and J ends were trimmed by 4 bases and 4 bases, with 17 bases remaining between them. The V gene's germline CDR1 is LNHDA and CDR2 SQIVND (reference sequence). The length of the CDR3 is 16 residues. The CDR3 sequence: CASSTGPGQEGNTIYF. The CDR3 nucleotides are TGTGCCAGTAGTACCGGTCCGGGACAAGAGGGAAACACCATATATTTT.

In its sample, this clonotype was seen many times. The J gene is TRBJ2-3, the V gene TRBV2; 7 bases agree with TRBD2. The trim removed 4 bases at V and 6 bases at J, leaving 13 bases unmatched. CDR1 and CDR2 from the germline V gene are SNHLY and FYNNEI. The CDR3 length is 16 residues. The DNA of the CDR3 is TGTGCCAGCAGTGTTAGCGGGCTCCCGTCGGGGGATACGCAGTATTTT. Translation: CASSVSGLPSGDTQYF. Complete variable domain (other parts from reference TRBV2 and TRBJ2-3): EPEVTQTPSHQVTQMGQEVILRCVPISNHLYFYWYRQILGQKVEFLVSFYNNEISEKSEIFDDQFSVERPDGSNFTLKIRSTKLEDSAMYFCASSVSGLPSGDTQYFGPGTRLTVL.

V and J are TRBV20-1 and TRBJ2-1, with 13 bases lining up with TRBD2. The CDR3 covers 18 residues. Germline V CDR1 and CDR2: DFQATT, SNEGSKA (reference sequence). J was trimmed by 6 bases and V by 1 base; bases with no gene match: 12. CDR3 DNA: TGCAGTGCTAGAGGAAGTAGACTAGCGGGGGGTCGCGTCAATGAGCAGTTCTTC. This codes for CSARGSRLAGGRVNEQFF.

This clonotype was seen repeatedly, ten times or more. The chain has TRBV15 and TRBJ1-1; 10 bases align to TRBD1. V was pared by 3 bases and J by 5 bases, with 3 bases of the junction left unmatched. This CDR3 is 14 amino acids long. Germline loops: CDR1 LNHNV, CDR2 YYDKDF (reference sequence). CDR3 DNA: TGTGCCACCAGCAGGGGACAGGGGAGGACTGAAGCTTTCTTT. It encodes CATSRGQGRTEAFF. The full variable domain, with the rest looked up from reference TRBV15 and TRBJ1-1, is DAMVIQNPRYQVTQFGKPVTLSCSQTLNHNVMYWYQQKSSQAPKLLFHYYDKDFNNEADTPDNFQSRRPNTSFCFLDIRSPGLGDTAMYLCATSRGQGRTEAFFGQGTRLTVV.

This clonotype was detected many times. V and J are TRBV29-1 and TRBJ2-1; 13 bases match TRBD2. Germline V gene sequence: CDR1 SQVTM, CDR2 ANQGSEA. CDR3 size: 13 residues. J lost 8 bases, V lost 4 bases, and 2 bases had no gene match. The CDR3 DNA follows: TGCAGCGTTGGACTAGCGGGGGGACATGAGCAGTTCTTC. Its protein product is CSVGLAGGHEQFF.

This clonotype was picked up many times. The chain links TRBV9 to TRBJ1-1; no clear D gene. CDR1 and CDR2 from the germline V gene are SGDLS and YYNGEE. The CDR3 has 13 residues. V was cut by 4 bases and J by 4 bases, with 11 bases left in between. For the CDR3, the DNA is TGTGCCAGCAGCCCCCATATCAGCACTGAAGCTTTCTTT. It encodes CASSPHISTEAFF.

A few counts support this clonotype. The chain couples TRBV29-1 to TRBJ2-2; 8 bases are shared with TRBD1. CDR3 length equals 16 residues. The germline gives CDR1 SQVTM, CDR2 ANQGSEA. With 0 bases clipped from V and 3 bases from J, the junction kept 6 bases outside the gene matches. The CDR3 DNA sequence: TGCAGCGTTGAAGATCGACAGGGGAGACACACCGGGGAGCTGTTTTTT. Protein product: CSVEDRQGRHTGELFF.

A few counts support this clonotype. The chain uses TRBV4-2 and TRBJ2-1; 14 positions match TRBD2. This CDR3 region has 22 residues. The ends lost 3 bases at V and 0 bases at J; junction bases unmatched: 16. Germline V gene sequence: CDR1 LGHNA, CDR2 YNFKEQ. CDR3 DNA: TGTGCCAGCAGCCAGCCATCCCCGGGACTAGCGGGGGAGACCCTCTCCTACAATGAGCAGTTCTTC. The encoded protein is CASSQPSPGLAGETLSYNEQFF.

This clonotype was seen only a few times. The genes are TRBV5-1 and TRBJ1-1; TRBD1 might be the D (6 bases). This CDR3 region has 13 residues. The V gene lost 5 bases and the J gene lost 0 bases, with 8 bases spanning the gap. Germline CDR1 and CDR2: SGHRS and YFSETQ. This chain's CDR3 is CASRGAVNTEAFF. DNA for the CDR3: TGCGCCAGCAGGGGGGCCGTGAACACTGAAGCTTTCTTT.

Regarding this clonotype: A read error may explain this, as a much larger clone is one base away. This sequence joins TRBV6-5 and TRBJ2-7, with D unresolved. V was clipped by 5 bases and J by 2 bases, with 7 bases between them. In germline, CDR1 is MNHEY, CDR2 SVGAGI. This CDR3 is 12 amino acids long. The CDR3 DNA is TGTGCCAGCAGTGACGGTACCTACGAGCAGTACTTC. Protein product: CASSDGTYEQYF.

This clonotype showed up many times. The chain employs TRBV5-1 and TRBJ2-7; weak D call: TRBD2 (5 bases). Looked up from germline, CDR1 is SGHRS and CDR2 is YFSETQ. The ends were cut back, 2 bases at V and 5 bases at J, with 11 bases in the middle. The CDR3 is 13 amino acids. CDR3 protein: CASSFSPGDEQYF. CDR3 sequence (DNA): TGCGCCAGCAGCTTCTCCCCCGGGGACGAGCAGTACTTC. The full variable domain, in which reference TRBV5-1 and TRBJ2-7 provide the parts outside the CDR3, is KAGVTQTPRYLIKTRGQQVTLSCSPISGHRSVSWYQQTPGQGLQFLFEYFSETQRNKGNFPGRFSGRQFSNSRSEMNVSTLELGDSALYLCASSFSPGDEQYFGPGTRLTVT.

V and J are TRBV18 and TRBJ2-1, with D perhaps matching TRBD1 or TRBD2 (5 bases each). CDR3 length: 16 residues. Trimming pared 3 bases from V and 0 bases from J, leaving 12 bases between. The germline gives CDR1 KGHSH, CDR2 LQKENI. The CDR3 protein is CASSPVGDPSYNEQFF. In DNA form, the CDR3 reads TGTGCCAGCTCACCCGTGGGGGACCCCTCCTACAATGAGCAGTTCTTC.

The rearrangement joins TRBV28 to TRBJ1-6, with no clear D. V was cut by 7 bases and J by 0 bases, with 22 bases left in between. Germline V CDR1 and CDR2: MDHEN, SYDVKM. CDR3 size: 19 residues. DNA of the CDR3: TGTGCCAGCATGGAGCGGGGTTTGTTATCGAGCTCCTATAATTCACCCCTCCACTTT. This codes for CASMERGLLSSSYNSPLHF. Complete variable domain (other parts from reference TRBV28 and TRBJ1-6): DVKVTQSSRYLVKRTGEKVFLECVQDMDHENMFWYRQDPGLGLRLIYFSYDVKMKEKGDIPEGYSVSREKKERFSLILESASTNQTSMYLCASMERGLLSSSYNSPLHFGNGTRLTVT.

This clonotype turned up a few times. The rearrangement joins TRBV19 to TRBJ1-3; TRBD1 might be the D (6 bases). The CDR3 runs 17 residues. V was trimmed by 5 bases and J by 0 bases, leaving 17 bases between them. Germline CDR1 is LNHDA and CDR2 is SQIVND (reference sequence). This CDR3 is CASSFYADRFSGNTIYF. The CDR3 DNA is TGTGCCAGTAGTTTTTACGCGGACAGATTCTCTGGAAACACCATATATTTT.

The CDR3 loop is CASSLAGLKNYGYTF. CDR3 DNA sequence: TGTGCCAGCAGCTTAGCGGGACTCAAGAACTATGGCTACACCTTC. The rearrangement joins TRBV7-8 to TRBJ1-2, with D possibly matching TRBD1 (5 bases). Germline V gene lookup returns CDR1 SGHVS and CDR2 FQNEAQ. The CDR3 is 15 amino acids. V lost 0 bases and J 2 bases, leaving 10 bases between the germline ends. Supplemented by reference TRBV7-8 and TRBJ1-2, the full variable domain reads GAGVSQSPRYKVAKRGQDVALRCDPISGHVSLFWYQQALGQGPEFLTYFQNEAQLDKSGLPSDRFFAERPEGSVSTLKIQRTQQEDSAVYLCASSLAGLKNYGYTFGSGTRLTVV.

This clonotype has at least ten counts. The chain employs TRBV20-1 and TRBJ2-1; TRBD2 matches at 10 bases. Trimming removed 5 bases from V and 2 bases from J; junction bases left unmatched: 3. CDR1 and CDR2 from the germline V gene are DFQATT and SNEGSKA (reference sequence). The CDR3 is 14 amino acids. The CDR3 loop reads CSALGLAAYNEQFF. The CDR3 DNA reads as TGCAGTGCTTTAGGACTAGCGGCCTACAATGAGCAGTTCTTC.

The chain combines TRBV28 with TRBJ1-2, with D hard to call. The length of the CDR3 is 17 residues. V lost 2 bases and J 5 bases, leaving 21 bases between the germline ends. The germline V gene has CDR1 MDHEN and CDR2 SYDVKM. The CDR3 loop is CASSLAGRPTSGYGYTF. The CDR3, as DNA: TGTGCCAGCAGTTTAGCGGGCAGACCCACCTCCGGTTATGGCTACACCTTC.

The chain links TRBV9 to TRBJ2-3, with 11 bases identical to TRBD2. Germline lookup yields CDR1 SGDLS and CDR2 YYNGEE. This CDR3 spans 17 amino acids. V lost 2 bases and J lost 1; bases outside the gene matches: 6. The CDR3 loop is CASSVSGRAPRTDTQYF. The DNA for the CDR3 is TGTGCCAGCAGCGTTAGCGGGAGGGCCCCCCGCACAGATACGCAGTATTTT.

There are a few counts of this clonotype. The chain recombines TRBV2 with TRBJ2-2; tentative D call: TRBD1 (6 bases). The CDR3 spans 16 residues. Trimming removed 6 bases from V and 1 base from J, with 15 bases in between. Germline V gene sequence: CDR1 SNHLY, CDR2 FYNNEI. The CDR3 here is CASRPPGHKNTGELFF. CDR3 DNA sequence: TGTGCCAGCAGACCCCCGGGACACAAGAACACCGGGGAGCTGTTTTTT.

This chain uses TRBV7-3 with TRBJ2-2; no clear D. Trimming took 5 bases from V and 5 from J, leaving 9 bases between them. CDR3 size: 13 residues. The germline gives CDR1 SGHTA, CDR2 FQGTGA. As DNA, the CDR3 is TGTGCCAGCAGCGCGTCCGGGACCGGGGAGCTGTTTTTT. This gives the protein CASSASGTGELFF. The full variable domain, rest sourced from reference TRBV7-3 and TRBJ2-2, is GAGVSQTPSNKVTEKGKYVELRCDPISGHTALYWYRQSLGQGPEFLIYFQGTGAADDSGLPNDRFFAVRPEGSVSTLKIQRTERGDSAVYLCASSASGTGELFFGEGSRLTVL.

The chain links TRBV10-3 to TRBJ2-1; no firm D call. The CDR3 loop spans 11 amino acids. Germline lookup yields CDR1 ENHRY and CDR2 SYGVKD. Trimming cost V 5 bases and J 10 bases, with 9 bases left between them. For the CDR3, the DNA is TGTGCCATCAGTAATAAGGCAGAGCAGTTCTTC. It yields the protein CAISNKAEQFF.

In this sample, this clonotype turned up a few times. CDR3 sequence (DNA): TGTGCCAGTAGTACAGCAGGGGATACCTATGGCTACACCTTC. Amino acid sequence: CASSTAGDTYGYTF. The chain links TRBV19 to TRBJ1-2; D is possibly TRBD1 (6 bases). Trimming took off 4 bases at V and 4 bases at J, with 13 bases between the two ends. The CDR3 has 14 amino acids. Germline V gene sequence: CDR1 LNHDA, CDR2 SQIVND (reference sequence). Variable domain in full (rest from reference TRBV19 and TRBJ1-2): DGGITQSPKYLFRKEGQNVTLSCEQNLNHDAMYWYRQDPGQGLRLIYYSQIVNDFQKGDIAEGYSVSREKKESFPLTVTSAQKNPTAFYLCASSTAGDTYGYTFGSGTRLTVV.

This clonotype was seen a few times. CDR3 nucleotides: TGTGCCAGCAGTGAGGGACGGTTTAGCACAGATACGCAGTATTTT. Translated: CASSEGRFSTDTQYF. The V and J genes are TRBV27 and TRBJ2-3; tentatively, D is TRBD1 or TRBD2 (5 bases each). The CDR3 has 15 amino acids. Germline V CDR1 and CDR2: MNHEY, SMNVEV (reference sequence). Trimming left V 5 bases short and J 0 bases short, with 12 bases between.

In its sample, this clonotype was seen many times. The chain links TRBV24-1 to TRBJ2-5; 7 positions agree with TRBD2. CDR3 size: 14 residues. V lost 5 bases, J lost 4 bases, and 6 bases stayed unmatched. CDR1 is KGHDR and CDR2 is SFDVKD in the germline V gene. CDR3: CATSVPGGGETQYF. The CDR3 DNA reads TGTGCCACCAGTGTACCGGGGGGAGGAGAGACCCAGTACTTC.